The next 9 T cell receptor beta chains were all read from a single sample in a study of T cells in women clearing cervical HPV infection (dated by TCRdb to 2017 to 2018). Receptor libraries were prepared by the immunoSEQ multiplex PCR assay. TCRdb mirrors the immuneACCESS table, restricted to in-frame sequences. Some clones are absent from its copies; in checked studies, under half trace to an unresolved V gene, and the reason for the others is unknown. The sample's clone listing holds roughly 14,000 clones. The ten largest make up more than 20% of the sample. Material: blood buffy coat. The receptors come from a woman between 18 and 75 years old with a cervical HPV16 infection that either progressed to CIN3+ or cleared (not recorded which).

Comment on this clone: From the germline J gene comes the end of the CDR3, since the read stops 3 residues before it. The V gene is TRBV10-2, the J gene TRBJ1-2, with 7 bases lining up with TRBD1. This CDR3 comprises 15 residues. CDR1 and CDR2 (germline): WSHSY, SAAADI. The junction had 13 bases not matched to a gene; V was cut back by 8 bases and J by 4 bases. The part of the CDR3 DNA that was read is TGCGCCAGCTCGCCGGGGGACAGCTCTGTCTATGGC. Protein product: CASSPGDSSVYG. The CDR3 in its entirety is CASSPGDSSVYGYTF.

Notes on this clone: The read terminates 3 residues before the CDR3 end, so the remaining end is supplied by the germline J gene. V gene TRBV5-1 combines with J gene TRBJ2-4, with 7 bases that match TRBD1. The germline gives CDR1 SGHRS, CDR2 YFSETQ. The CDR3 runs 16 residues. The sequenced part of the CDR3 DNA is TGCGCCAGCAGCCGGGCCGCCGGGACAGCCCACTATGGT. It encodes CASSRAAGTAHYG. The full CDR3 is CASSRAAGTAHYGQYF.

Of note for this clone: The sequenced fragment ends 3 residues before the CDR3 boundary, so the rest is inferred from the germline J gene. V gene TRBV7-2 combines with J gene TRBJ1-4; D is unclear. V was clipped by 5 bases and J by 7 bases, with 11 bases between them. This CDR3 contains 13 residues. Germline CDR1 reads SGHTA; CDR2 reads FQGNSA. The CDR3 protein is CASSPHLGEKLFF. The covered CDR3 bases are TGTGCCAGCAGCCCCCACCTAGGTGAAAAA.

As concerns this clone: The read ends 3 residues before the CDR3 terminus; that terminus is restored from the germline J gene. The identical CDR3 is also encoded by other nucleotide sequences in the sample. The V and J genes are TRBV30 and TRBJ1-3; the D is unclear. The CDR3 covers 13 residues. V dropped 0 bases and J dropped 1 base, with 4 bases sitting between them. CDR1 GTSNPN and CDR2 SVGIG come from the germline V gene (reference sequence). The sequenced part of the CDR3 DNA is TGTGCCTGGAGTGTAGGGTCTGGAAACACC. This encodes CAWSVGSGNT. The whole CDR3 sequence is CAWSVGSGNTIYF.

Worth noting for this clone: Read sequence stops 3 residues before the CDR3 end, and the germline J gene provides the missing end. The chain recombines TRBV2 with TRBJ1-5, with 8 bases identical to TRBD1. The CDR3 spans 15 residues. Trimming took 4 bases from V and 0 from J; bases not matched to a gene: 2. Germline V CDR1 and CDR2: SNHLY, FYNNEI. The covered CDR3 bases are TGTGCCAGCAGTGGGGGACAGGTTAGCAATCAGCCC. It codes for CASSGGQVSNQP. The whole CDR3 is CASSGGQVSNQPQHF.

A word on this clone: The missing CDR3 end, 3 residues past where the read stops, is filled in from the germline J gene. The chain combines TRBV7-6 with TRBJ1-1, with D perhaps matching TRBD1 (6 bases). CDR1 and CDR2 (germline): SGHVS, FNYEAQ. V was trimmed by 5 bases and J by 6 bases, leaving 13 bases between them. The CDR3 sequence is 13 residues long. The CDR3 spells CASSGPGGSEAFF. CDR3 DNA, as far as it was read: TGTGCCAGCAGCGGCCCGGGGGGCTCTGAA.

CDR3 DNA (partial): TGTGCCAGCAACACCGACCGGGGGGGGATGAACACTGAA. This translates into CASNTDRGGMNTE. From start to end, the CDR3 is CASNTDRGGMNTEAFF. The genes are TRBV7-3 and TRBJ1-1; D is perhaps TRBD1 (5 bases). Read coverage stops 3 residues before the CDR3 terminus; the germline J gene supplies the remainder. CDR1 SGHTA and CDR2 FQGTGA come from the germline V gene. V was trimmed by 7 bases and J by 0 bases, leaving 18 bases between them. CDR3 size: 16 residues.

About this clone itself: From the germline J gene comes the end of the CDR3, since the read stops 3 residues before it. The genes are TRBV5-1 and TRBJ1-1; D is undetermined. This CDR3 is 15 amino acids long. CDR1 is SGHRS, CDR2 YFSETQ, per germline. The V and J ends lost 0 bases and 6 bases respectively, with 15 bases between them. Incomplete CDR3 DNA: TGCGCCAGCAGCTTGGAGGCAGGCCCCACCGCTGAA. Its translation: CASSLEAGPTAE. The entire CDR3 is CASSLEAGPTAEAFF.

On this clone itself: With the read ending 3 residues before the CDR3 end, the germline J gene is used to fill in that end. The chain joins TRBV18 to TRBJ1-1, with D maybe TRBD1 (5 bases). Per germline, CDR1 KGHSH and CDR2 LQKENI. V lost 1 base, J lost 1 base, and 13 bases lay in between. The CDR3 sequence is 16 residues long. The CDR3 sequence is CASSPLARTSNTEAFF. Partial CDR3 DNA: TGTGCCAGCTCACCACTGGCGCGGACATCGAACACTGAA.